The rows below give T cell receptor beta chains drawn from one sample of a study of blood T cell repertoires in COVID-19. The table came from immunoSEQ multiplex PCR; TCRdb's copy has only in-frame clones and leaves some out. Among about 500,000 clones listed, roughly nine tenths were seen once. The specimen sequenced was peripheral blood. These receptors all come from a man younger than 35 with COVID-19, enrolled during active disease. The CDR3 runs from the conserved cysteine through the conserved F or W. The order of the fields is D gene, clone size, V gene, J gene, CDR3 protein. A D gene is named only where the DNA matches it firmly. Expanded clones get a size class; other rows say once, few or many, or leave the size out.

D gene: TRBD1; clone size: .; V gene: TRBV25-1; J gene: TRBJ2-7; CDR3 protein: CASTPRQGSYEQYF
D gene: TRBD1; clone size: few; V gene: TRBV7-9; J gene: TRBJ1-2; CDR3 protein: CASSFTTGNYGYTF
D gene: TRBD2; clone size: .; V gene: TRBV5-1; J gene: TRBJ2-1; CDR3 protein: CASSLAPLAAQYNEQFF
D gene: .; clone size: .; V gene: TRBV5-1; J gene: TRBJ1-1; CDR3 protein: CASSWTAPGAEAFF
D gene: TRBD2; clone size: .; V gene: TRBV6-6; J gene: TRBJ2-7; CDR3 protein: CASRGSGSSEQYF
D gene: .; clone size: .; V gene: TRBV11-3; J gene: TRBJ2-2; CDR3 protein: CASSLRKAGTYTGELFF
D gene: TRBD2; clone size: .; V gene: TRBV4-1; J gene: TRBJ2-7; CDR3 protein: CASSQEGLAGEVLEQYF
D gene: .; clone size: .; V gene: TRBV5-4; J gene: TRBJ1-2; CDR3 protein: CASSPGVVYGYTF
D gene: .; clone size: .; V gene: TRBV5-1; J gene: TRBJ2-3; CDR3 protein: CASSGGAGSTDTQYF
D gene: TRBD2; clone size: once; V gene: TRBV4-1; J gene: TRBJ2-1; CDR3 protein: CASSPWGAGGAVEQFF
D gene: TRBD1; clone size: .; V gene: TRBV2; J gene: TRBJ2-5; CDR3 protein: CASRATGGGETQYF
D gene: TRBD2; clone size: once; V gene: TRBV5-4; J gene: TRBJ2-7; CDR3 protein: CASSPDGGGQNEQYF
D gene: .; clone size: once; V gene: TRBV19; J gene: TRBJ1-1; CDR3 protein: CASSIGSRGLGTEAFF
D gene: .; clone size: .; V gene: TRBV12-5; J gene: TRBJ2-3; CDR3 protein: CASGKSGGTDTQYF
D gene: .; clone size: .; V gene: TRBV15; J gene: TRBJ1-3; CDR3 protein: CATSGGVGGLRHTSGNTIYF
D gene: TRBD2; clone size: .; V gene: TRBV19; J gene: TRBJ2-7; CDR3 protein: CASSMGTRGSYEQYF